The source of this TCR beta chain is a study of blood T cell repertoires in COVID-19. The germline CDR1 and CDR2 sequences are SGDLS and YYNGEE. CDR3 length: 15 amino acids. J lost 6 bases, V lost 0 bases, and 9 bases had no gene match. TCRdb's table, derived via immunoSEQ multiplex PCR, lists solely in-frame clones and lacks some. The repertoire has some 300,000 clones, about nine tenths of them found once; the top ten carry roughly 6.9%. The sequencing input was peripheral blood. The gene calls are TRBV9 and TRBJ2-7; the match to TRBD1 covers 7 bases. The TCR was taken from a woman between 25 and 40 years old who had recovered from COVID-19. The DNA for the CDR3 is TGTGCCAGCAGCGTAGACAGGGGACACCCCGCCGAGCAGTACTTC. Translating it yields CASSVDRGHPAEQYF.